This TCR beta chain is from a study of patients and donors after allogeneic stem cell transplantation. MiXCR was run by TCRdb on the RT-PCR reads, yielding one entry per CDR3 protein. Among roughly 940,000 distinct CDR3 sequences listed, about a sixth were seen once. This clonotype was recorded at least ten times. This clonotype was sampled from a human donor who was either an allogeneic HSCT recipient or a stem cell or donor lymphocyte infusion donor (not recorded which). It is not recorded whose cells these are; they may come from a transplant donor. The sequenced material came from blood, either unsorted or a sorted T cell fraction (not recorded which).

In nucleotides, the CDR3 is TGCAGTGCTAGCTTAAGAGGGGTGAACACTGAAGCTTTCTTT. Amino acids: CSASLRGVNTEAFF. The chain combines TRBV20-1 with TRBJ1-1, with D perhaps matching TRBD1 (5 bases). CDR3 length: 14 residues. V lost 3 bases and J lost 0, with 11 bases in between. CDR1 is DFQATT and CDR2 is SNEGSKA in the germline V gene (reference sequence).